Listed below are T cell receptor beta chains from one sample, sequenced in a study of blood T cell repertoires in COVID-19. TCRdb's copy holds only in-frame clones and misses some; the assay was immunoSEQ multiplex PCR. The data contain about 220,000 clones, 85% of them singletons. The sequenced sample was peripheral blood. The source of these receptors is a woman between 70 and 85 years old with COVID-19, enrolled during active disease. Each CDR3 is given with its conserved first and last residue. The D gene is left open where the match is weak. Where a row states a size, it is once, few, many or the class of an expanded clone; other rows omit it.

TGTGCCAGCTCACCCTGGGACACAAACTATGGCTACACCTTC CASSPWDTNYGYTF . few 14 TRBJ1-2 TRBV18
TGTGCCAGCAGTCGAGACTTGTACCAAGAGACCCAGTACTTC CASSRDLYQETQYF . . 14 TRBJ2-5 TRBV5-6
TGTGCCAGCAGCTCGTACGGACAGGGACAAGAGACCCAGTACTTC CASSSYGQGQETQYF TRBD1 . 15 TRBJ2-5 TRBV5-8
TGCGCCAGCAGCCAAGGGGGGACACCCAATTCACCCCTCCACTTT CASSQGGTPNSPLHF . . 15 TRBJ1-6 TRBV4-3
TGTGCCAGCTTGGGAGCTGCCGCCGTGGGAAACACCATATATTTT CASLGAAAVGNTIYF . . 15 TRBJ1-3 TRBV18
TGTGCCAGCAGCCCTGGGAGCGGGAGAGCCTACGAGCAGTACTTC CASSPGSGRAYEQYF TRBD2 . 15 TRBJ2-7 TRBV7-3
TGTGCCAGCACCCAAGACAGGGGGAAACACGAGCAGTACTTC CASTQDRGKHEQYF TRBD1 . 14 TRBJ2-7 TRBV11-2
TGTGCCAGTAATGCCAGGAGCACAGATACGCAGTATTTT CASNARSTDTQYF . . 13 TRBJ2-3 TRBV19
TGTGCCAGCAGAGGACAGTTGAACACTGAAGCTTTCTTT CASRGQLNTEAFF . once 13 TRBJ1-1 TRBV25-1
TGTGCCAGCAGTGAATGGGCAGGGGCTATTCAGTACTTC CASSEWAGAIQYF . once 13 TRBJ2-4 TRBV25-1
TGCGCCAGCAGCCAAGATGAGTTAGTAGACAGGATTGACGGAAACACCATATATTTT CASSQDELVDRIDGNTIYF . . 19 TRBJ1-3 TRBV4-3
TGTGCCAGCAGTCAGCGTGGAATAGGCTACACCTTC CASSQRGIGYTF . . 12 TRBJ1-2 TRBV12-3/TRBV12-4
TGCGCCAGCGGTGGAGACGGGTATGGCTACACCTTC CASGGDGYGYTF . once 12 TRBJ1-2 TRBV5-1
TGTGCCAGTAGTGACCGGGACAGAGGTTACGAGCAGTACTTC CASSDRDRGYEQYF TRBD1 once 14 TRBJ2-7 TRBV19
TGTGCCAGTAGCGGGGGGAGGACAGATACGCAGTATTTT CASSGGRTDTQYF TRBD2 . 13 TRBJ2-3 TRBV19
TGTGCCAGTAGCTTACCCGCGGGGACGAACACTGAAGCTTTCTTT CASSLPAGTNTEAFF . . 15 TRBJ1-1 TRBV19
TGTGCCAGCAGCCAAGTCCAGGGGGCTGATGAAAAACTGTTTTTT CASSQVQGADEKLFF TRBD1 . 15 TRBJ1-4 TRBV4-2
TGCGCCAGCAGCTTGGAACTCACCGGGGAGCTGTTTTTT CASSLELTGELFF . . 13 TRBJ2-2 TRBV5-1
TGTGCCAGCAGTCCCCATCCAGGACAGCTCAATCAGCCCCAGCATTTT CASSPHPGQLNQPQHF . . 16 TRBJ1-5 TRBV27
TGTGCCAGTAGTAAATTAACGACAGGGAACTATGGCTACACCTTC CASSKLTTGNYGYTF TRBD1 . 15 TRBJ1-2 TRBV19
TGTGCCAGCAGCCAAGATATCAGGGACAGGGGGCAGGGAGGCTATGGCTACACCTTC CASSQDIRDRGQGGYGYTF TRBD1 . 19 TRBJ1-2 TRBV4-2
TGTGCCAGCAGCGTAGTGGACGGGGGGGGAGATACGCAGTATTTT CASSVVDGGGDTQYF TRBD2 . 15 TRBJ2-3 TRBV9
TGTGCCAGCAGTGAAACCGGGAACATGAACACTGAAGCTTTCTTT CASSETGNMNTEAFF . . 15 TRBJ1-1 TRBV6-1
TGTGCCAGCTCACCGCCCGGGTTTTCACCCCTCCACTTT CASSPPGFSPLHF . . 13 TRBJ1-6 TRBV18
TGTGCCAGCAGCTCGGGAGATACGCAGTATTTT CASSSGDTQYF . . 11 TRBJ2-3 TRBV5-6
TGTGCCAGCAGCTTCAACAGGGGGTATGGGGAGCAGTACTTC CASSFNRGYGEQYF TRBD1 . 14 TRBJ2-7 TRBV7-3
TGTGCCAGCAGCTCGAGCTCCTACGAGCAGTACTTC CASSSSSYEQYF . once 12 TRBJ2-7 TRBV7-2
TGTGCCAGTAGTCGCGGTAATAGCAATCAGCCCCAGCATTTT CASSRGNSNQPQHF . . 14 TRBJ1-5 TRBV19
TGTGCCAGCAGCTGGGACAAGAACACTGAAGCTTTCTTT CASSWDKNTEAFF . . 13 TRBJ1-1 TRBV5-4
TGTGCCAGCTCACCACCGACAGCACCTAGCAATCAGCCCCAGCATTTT CASSPPTAPSNQPQHF . . 16 TRBJ1-5 TRBV18
TGCGCCAGCAGCTTGCTCAGGGGTAATGAGCAGTTCTTC CASSLLRGNEQFF . once 13 TRBJ2-1 TRBV5-1
TGTGCCAGCAGTCTACTAGCGGGAGCGTACAATGAGCAGTTCTTC CASSLLAGAYNEQFF TRBD2 . 15 TRBJ2-1 TRBV6-2/TRBV6-3
TGTGCCAGCAGCTTTTCAGACACAGATACGCAGTATTTT CASSFSDTDTQYF . . 13 TRBJ2-3 TRBV11-3
TGTGCCAGCAGCGAGTGGACAGGTCAGCCCCAGCATTTT CASSEWTGQPQHF TRBD1 few 13 TRBJ1-5 TRBV3-1/TRBV3-2
TGCGCCAGCAGTTTTACAGGGAACACTGAAGCTTTCTTT CASSFTGNTEAFF . . 13 TRBJ1-1 TRBV5-1
TGTGCCAGCAGCTTAGATCCGGCGGCAAATTCACCCCTCCACTTT CASSLDPAANSPLHF . once 15 TRBJ1-6 TRBV11-1
TGCAGTGCCCGGACAGGGACCGGCTACACCTTC CSARTGTGYTF TRBD1 once 11 TRBJ1-2 TRBV20-1
TGTGCCAGCAGTTTACTCGGTAACTATGGCTACACCTTC CASSLLGNYGYTF . . 13 TRBJ1-2 TRBV27
TGTGCCAGCAGTCCTACTAGCTACCAAGAGACCCAGTACTTC CASSPTSYQETQYF . . 14 TRBJ2-5 TRBV9
TGCGCCAGCAGCTCCGGTTTGGACAGCGAAATCTACGAGCAGTACTTC CASSSGLDSEIYEQYF . . 16 TRBJ2-7 TRBV5-1
TGTGCCAGCAGCCCCCAGGGGGCCGGCTACGAGCAGTACTTC CASSPQGAGYEQYF TRBD1 . 14 TRBJ2-7 TRBV11-2
TGCAGCGAAAGAGACAGGGCGGGAACTGAAGCTTTCTTT CSERDRAGTEAFF TRBD1 . 13 TRBJ1-1 TRBV29-1
TGCGCCACCTCACAGGACATATCTAACTATGGCTACACCTTC CATSQDISNYGYTF . . 14 TRBJ1-2 TRBV4-3
TGTGCCAGCAGCTTGGGGCTCCCGCAAGAGACCCAGTACTTC CASSLGLPQETQYF . . 14 TRBJ2-5 TRBV7-2
TGTGCCAGTCAAGATCCGCAGCGGGGGGTCACAGATACGCAGTATTTT CASQDPQRGVTDTQYF TRBD2 few 16 TRBJ2-3 TRBV11-2
TGTGCCAGTAGTATTGGGGTAGCGGGAGGACTCGCGAACACCGGGGAGCTGTTTTTT CASSIGVAGGLANTGELFF TRBD2 . 19 TRBJ2-2 TRBV19
TGTGCCGGCTCGACAGGGGGCCGGGACTATGGTTACACCTTC CAGSTGGRDYGYTF TRBD1 . 14 TRBJ1-2 TRBV2
TGTGCCAGCAGTTTAGGCCGGAGCTACGAGCAGTACTTC CASSLGRSYEQYF . . 13 TRBJ2-7 TRBV27